This TCR beta chain was retrieved from a study of blood T cell repertoires in COVID-19. Study context: Acute and convalescent COVID-19 specimens originated in the United States, Italy and Spain.

The data were produced by immunoSEQ multiplex PCR, yet TCRdb's version contains in-frame clones alone and is incomplete. The profile shows 150,000 to 200,000 clones, 87% of them singletons. Per the germline V gene, CDR1 is GTSNPN and CDR2 is SVGIG (reference sequence). The CDR3 sequence is 15 residues long. V lost 0 bases to trimming and J lost 5 bases; unmatched junction nucleotides: 2. This study enrolled people aged roughly 18 to 90 from about two dozen US geographic areas. The rearrangement uses TRBV30 and TRBJ2-3, with TRBD2 matching over 13 bases. Material: PBMCs or T cells enriched from blood (not recorded which). This TCR was recovered from a human donor with acute COVID-19. The donor label of this sample is uncertain. CDR3 loop: CAWSVTSGGLDTQYF. In DNA, the CDR3 is TGTGCCTGGAGTGTGACTAGCGGGGGGTTAGATACGCAGTATTTT.